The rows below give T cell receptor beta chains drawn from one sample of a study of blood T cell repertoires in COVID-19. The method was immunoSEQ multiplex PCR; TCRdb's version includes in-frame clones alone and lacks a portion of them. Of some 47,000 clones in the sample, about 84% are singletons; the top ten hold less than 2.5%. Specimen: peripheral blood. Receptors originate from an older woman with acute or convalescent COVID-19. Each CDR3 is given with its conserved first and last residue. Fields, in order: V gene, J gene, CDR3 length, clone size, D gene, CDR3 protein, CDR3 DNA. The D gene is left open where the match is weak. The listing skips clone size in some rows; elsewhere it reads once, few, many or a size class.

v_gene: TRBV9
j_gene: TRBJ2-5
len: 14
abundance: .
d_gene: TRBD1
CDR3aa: CASSPTGFQETQYF
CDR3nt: TGTGCCAGCAGCCCGACAGGGTTCCAAGAGACCCAGTACTTC

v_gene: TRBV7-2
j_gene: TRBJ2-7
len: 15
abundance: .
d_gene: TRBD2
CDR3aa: CASSPLAGDSYEQYF
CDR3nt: TGTGCCAGCAGTCCTCTAGCGGGGGACTCCTACGAGCAGTACTTC

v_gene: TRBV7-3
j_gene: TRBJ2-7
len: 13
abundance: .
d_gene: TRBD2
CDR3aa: CASSTIAGGEQYF
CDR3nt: TGTGCCAGCAGCACAATAGCGGGAGGGGAGCAGTACTTC

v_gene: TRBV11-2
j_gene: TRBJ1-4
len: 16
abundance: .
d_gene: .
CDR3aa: CASSLDQGRTNEKLFF
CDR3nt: TGTGCCAGCAGCTTAGATCAGGGGCGGACTAATGAAAAACTGTTTTTT

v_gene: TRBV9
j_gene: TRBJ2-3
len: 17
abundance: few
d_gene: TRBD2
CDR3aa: CASNSEILAGGRDTQYF
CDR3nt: TGTGCCAGCAACTCAGAAATCCTAGCGGGGGGGCGTGATACGCAGTATTTT

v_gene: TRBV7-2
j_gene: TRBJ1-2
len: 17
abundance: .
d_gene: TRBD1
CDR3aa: CASSRKVAGTGDHGYTF
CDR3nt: TGTGCCAGCAGCAGGAAAGTTGCCGGGACAGGGGACCATGGCTACACCTTC

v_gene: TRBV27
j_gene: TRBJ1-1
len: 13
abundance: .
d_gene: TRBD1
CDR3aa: CASKHRGNTEAFF
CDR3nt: TGTGCCAGCAAGCACAGGGGGAACACTGAAGCTTTCTTT

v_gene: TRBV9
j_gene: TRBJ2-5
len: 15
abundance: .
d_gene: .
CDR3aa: CASSVGGLPGETQYF
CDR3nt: TGTGCCAGCAGCGTAGGGGGACTGCCAGGGGAGACCCAGTACTTC

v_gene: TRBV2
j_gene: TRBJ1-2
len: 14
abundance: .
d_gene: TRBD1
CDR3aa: CASSEGTGGYGYTF
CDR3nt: TGTGCCAGCAGTGAAGGGACAGGGGGGTATGGCTACACCTTC

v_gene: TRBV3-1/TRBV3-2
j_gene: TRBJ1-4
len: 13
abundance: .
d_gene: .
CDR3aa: CASSQRGQEKLFF
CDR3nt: TGTGCCAGCAGCCAGAGAGGGCAGGAAAAACTGTTTTTT

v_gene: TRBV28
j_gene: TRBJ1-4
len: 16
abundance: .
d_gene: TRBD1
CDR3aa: CASSSTQTGGWEKLFF
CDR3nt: TGTGCCAGCAGTTCGACCCAAACAGGGGGCTGGGAAAAACTGTTTTTT

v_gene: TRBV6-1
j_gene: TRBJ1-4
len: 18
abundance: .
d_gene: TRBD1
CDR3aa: CASSEKGTGRGLEEKLFF
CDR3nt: TGTGCCAGCAGTGAAAAGGGGACAGGGAGAGGATTGGAAGAAAAACTGTTTTTT

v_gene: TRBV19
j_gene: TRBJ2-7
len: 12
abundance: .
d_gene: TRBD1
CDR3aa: CASSDRGYEQYF
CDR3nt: TGTGCCTCCTCGGACAGGGGGTACGAGCAGTACTTC

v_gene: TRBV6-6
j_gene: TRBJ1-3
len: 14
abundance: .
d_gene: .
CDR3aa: CASSLDSLGNTIYF
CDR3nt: TGTGCCAGCAGCCTGGACAGTTTAGGAAACACCATATATTTT

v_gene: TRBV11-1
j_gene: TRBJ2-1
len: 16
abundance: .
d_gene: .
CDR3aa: CASSGGGARRYNEQFF
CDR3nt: TGTGCCAGCAGCGGTGGGGGGGCCAGGCGCTACAATGAGCAGTTCTTC

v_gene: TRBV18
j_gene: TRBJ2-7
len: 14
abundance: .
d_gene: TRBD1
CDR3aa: CASSPDRSTDEQYF
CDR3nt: TGTGCCAGCTCACCGGACAGGTCGACGGACGAGCAGTACTTC

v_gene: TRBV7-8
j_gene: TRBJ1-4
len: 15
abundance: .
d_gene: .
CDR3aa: CASSLVTGVNEKLFF
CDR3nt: TGTGCCAGCAGCTTAGTGACAGGCGTTAATGAAAAACTGTTTTTT

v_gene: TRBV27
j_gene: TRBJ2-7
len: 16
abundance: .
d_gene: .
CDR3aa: CASSRIPGLLVVEQYF
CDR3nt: TGTGCCAGCAGCCGTATCCCGGGACTGCTGGTTGTGGAGCAGTACTTC

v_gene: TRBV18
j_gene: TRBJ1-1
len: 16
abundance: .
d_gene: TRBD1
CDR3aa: CASSPRTGRPATEAFF
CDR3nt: TGTGCCAGCTCACCACGGACAGGGCGTCCTGCAACTGAAGCTTTCTTT

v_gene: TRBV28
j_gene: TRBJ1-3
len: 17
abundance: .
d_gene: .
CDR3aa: CASSFDPSGGSGNTIYF
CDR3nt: TGTGCCAGCAGTTTCGATCCCTCGGGGGGCTCTGGAAACACCATATATTTT

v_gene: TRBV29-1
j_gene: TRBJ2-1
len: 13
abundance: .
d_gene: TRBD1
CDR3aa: CSVGQGGSNEQFF
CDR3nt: TGCAGCGTTGGACAGGGGGGTTCCAATGAGCAGTTCTTC

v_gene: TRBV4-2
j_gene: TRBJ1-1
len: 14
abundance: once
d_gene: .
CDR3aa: CASSQGTANTEAFF
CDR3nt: TGTGCCAGCAGCCAAGGCACAGCGAACACTGAAGCTTTCTTT

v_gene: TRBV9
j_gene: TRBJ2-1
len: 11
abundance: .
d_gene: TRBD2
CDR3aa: CASSSSGVRFF
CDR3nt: TGTGCCAGCAGCTCCAGCGGGGTAAGGTTCTTC

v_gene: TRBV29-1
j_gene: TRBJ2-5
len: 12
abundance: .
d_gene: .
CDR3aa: CSVDRVQETQYF
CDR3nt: TGCAGCGTTGACAGGGTCCAAGAGACCCAGTACTTC

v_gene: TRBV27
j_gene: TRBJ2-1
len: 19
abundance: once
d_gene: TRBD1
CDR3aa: CASSSWTGGQGGHHNEQFF
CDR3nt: TGTGCCAGCAGTTCCTGGACAGGGGGGCAGGGGGGCCACCACAATGAGCAGTTCTTC

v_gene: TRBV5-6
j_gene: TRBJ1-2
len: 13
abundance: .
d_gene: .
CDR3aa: CASSWTAASGSSF
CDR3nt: TGTGCCAGCAGCTGGACAGCGGCATCAGGGTCGTCCTTC

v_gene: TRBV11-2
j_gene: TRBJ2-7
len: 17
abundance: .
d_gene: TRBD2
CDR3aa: CASSPSSSGRAKNPRHF
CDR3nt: TGTGCCAGCAGCCCGTCTTCTAGCGGGAGGGCCAAAAATCCGCGGCACTTC

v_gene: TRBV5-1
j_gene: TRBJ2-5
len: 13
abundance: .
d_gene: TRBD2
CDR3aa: CASSSGTREDQYF
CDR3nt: TGCGCCAGCAGCTCCGGGACTAGGGAGGACCAGTACTTC